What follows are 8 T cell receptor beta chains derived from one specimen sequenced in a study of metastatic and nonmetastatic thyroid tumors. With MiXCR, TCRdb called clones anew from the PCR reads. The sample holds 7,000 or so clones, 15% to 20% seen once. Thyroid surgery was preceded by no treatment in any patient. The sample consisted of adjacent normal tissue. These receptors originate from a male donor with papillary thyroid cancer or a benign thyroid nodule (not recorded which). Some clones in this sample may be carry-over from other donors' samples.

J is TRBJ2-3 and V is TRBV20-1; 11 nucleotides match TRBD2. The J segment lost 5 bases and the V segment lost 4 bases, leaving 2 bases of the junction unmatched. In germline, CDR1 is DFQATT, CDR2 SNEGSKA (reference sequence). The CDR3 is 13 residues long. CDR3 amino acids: CSAILAGVDTQYF. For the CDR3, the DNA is TGCAGTGCTATACTAGCGGGAGTAGATACGCAGTATTTT.

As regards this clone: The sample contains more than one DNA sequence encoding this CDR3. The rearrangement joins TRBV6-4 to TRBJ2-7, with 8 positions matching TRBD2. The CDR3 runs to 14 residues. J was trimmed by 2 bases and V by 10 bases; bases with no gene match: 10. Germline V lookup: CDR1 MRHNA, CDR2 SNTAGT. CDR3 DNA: TGTGCCACTCCTACTAGCGGACGCCCCTACGAGCAGTACGTC. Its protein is CATPTSGRPYEQYV.

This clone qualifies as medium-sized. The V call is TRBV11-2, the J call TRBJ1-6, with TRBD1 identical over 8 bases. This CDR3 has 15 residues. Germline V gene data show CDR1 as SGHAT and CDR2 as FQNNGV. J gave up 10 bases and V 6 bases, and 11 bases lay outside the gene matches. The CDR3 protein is CASSRDRGVGSPLHF. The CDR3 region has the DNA TGTGCCAGCAGTCGAGACAGGGGAGTTGGCTCACCCCTCCACTTT.

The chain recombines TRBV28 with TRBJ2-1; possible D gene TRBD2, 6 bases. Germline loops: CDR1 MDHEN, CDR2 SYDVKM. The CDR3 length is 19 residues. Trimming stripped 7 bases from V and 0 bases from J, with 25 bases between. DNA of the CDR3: TGTGCCAGCACTCCCTGGCCCGCTAGCGCGCGAAGCTCCTACAATGAGCAGTTCTTC. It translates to CASTPWPASARSSYNEQFF. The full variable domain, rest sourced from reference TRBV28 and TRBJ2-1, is DVKVTQSSRYLVKRTGEKVFLECVQDMDHENMFWYRQDPGLGLRLIYFSYDVKMKEKGDIPEGYSVSREKKERFSLILESASTNQTSMYLCASTPWPASARSSYNEQFFGPGTRLTVL.

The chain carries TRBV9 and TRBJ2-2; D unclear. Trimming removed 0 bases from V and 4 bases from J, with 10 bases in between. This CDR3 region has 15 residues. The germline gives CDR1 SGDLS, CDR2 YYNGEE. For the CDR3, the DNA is TGTGCCAGCAGCGTAGTTGGGCGCAGCACCGGGGAGCTGTTTTTT. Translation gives CASSVVGRSTGELFF.

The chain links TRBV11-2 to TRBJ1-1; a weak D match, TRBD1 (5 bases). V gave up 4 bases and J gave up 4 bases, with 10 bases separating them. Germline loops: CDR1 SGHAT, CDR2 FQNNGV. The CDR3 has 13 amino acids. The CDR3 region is CASSSGGSTEAFF. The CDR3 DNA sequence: TGTGCCAGCAGCTCCGGGGGGAGCACTGAAGCTTTCTTT.

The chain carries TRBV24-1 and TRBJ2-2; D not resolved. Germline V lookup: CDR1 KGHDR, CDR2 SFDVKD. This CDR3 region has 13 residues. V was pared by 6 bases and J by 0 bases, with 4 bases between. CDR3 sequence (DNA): TGTGCCACCAGTATACCGAACACCGGGGAGCTGTTTTTT. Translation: CATSIPNTGELFF.

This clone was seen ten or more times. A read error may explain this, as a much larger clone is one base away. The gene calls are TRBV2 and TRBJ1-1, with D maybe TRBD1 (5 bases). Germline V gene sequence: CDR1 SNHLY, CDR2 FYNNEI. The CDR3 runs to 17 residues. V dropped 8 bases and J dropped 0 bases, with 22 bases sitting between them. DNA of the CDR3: TGTGCCAGCCGCGGACCCACCGACAGCGCGATGAACACTGAAGCTTTCTTT. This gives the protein CASRGPTDSAMNTEAFF.